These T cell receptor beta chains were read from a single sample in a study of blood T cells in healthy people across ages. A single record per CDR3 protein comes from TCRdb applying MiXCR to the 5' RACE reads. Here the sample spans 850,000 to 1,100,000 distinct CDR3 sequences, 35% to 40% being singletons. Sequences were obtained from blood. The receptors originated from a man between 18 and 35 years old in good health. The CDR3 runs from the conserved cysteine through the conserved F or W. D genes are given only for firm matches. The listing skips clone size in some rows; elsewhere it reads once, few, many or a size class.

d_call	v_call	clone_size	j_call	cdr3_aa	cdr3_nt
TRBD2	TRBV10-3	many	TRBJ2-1	CAISGDLAGVYNEQFF	TGTGCCATCAGTGGGGATCTAGCGGGGGTTTACAATGAGCAGTTCTTC
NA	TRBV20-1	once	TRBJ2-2	CSASQGANTGELFF	TGCAGTGCTAGTCAGGGAGCGAACACCGGGGAGCTGTTTTTT
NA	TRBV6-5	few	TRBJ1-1	CASSSPYTEAFF	TGTGCCAGCAGTTCCCCCTACACTGAAGCTTTCTTT
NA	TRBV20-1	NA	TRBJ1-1	CSARTGGPNTEAFF	TGCAGTGCTAGAACCGGGGGCCCGAACACTGAAGCTTTCTTT
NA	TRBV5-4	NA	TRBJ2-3	CASSGIDQERGTDTQYF	TGTGCCAGCAGCGGGATAGATCAGGAGCGGGGCACAGATACGCAGTATTTT
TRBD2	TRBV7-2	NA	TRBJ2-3	CASSLSAARGGGVDTQYF	TGTGCCAGCAGCTTATCGGCCGCCCGGGGCGGGGGGGTGGATACGCAGTATTTT
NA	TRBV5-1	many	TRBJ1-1	CASSLTANTEAFF	TGTGCCAGCTCTCTAACAGCTAACACTGAAGCTTTCTTT
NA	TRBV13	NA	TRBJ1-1	CASSLGRALDNMNTEAFF	TGTGCCAGCAGCTTAGGCCGCGCTCTGGACAACATGAACACTGAAGCTTTCTTT
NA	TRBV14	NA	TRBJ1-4	CASSQDRFRSEKLFF	TGTGCCAGCAGCCAAGATCGGTTCAGGAGCGAAAAACTGTTTTTT
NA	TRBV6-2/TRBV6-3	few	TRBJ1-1	CASSYGTFTTEAFF	TGTGCCAGCAGTTACGGGACATTTACGACTGAAGCTTTCTTT
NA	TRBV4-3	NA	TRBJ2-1	CASSQELGDEQFF	TGCGCCAGCAGCCAAGAGTTGGGGGATGAGCAGTTCTTC
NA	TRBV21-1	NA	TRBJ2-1	CASSSGGFLSSYNEQFF	TGTGCCAGCAGCTCGGGAGGCTTTTTGAGCTCCTACAATGAGCAGTTCTTC
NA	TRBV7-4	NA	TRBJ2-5	CASSLEEGEDQETQYF	TGTGCCAGCAGCTTAGAAGAGGGGGAAGATCAAGAGACCCAGTACTTC
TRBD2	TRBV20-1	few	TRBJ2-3	CSAQSGTSGGTDTQYF	TGCAGTGCACAATCCGGGACTAGCGGGGGCACAGATACGCAGTATTTT
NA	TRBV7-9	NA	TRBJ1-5	CASSLGAVGQPQHF	TGTGCCAGCAGCTTAGGGGCAGTAGGTCAGCCCCAGCATTTT
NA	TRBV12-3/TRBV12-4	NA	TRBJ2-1	CASSLEFTSVIYNEQFF	TGTGCCAGCAGTTTAGAGTTCACATCCGTAATCTACAATGAGCAGTTCTTC
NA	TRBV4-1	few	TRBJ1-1	CASSQDARITEAFF	TGCGCCAGCAGCCAAGACGCGAGGATTACTGAAGCTTTCTTT
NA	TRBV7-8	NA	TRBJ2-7	CASSLKGNEQYF	TGTGCCAGCAGCTTAAAGGGGAACGAGCAGTACTTC
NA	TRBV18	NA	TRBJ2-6	CASSPDGNSGANVLTF	TGTGCCAGCTCACCGGACGGAAACTCTGGGGCCAACGTCCTGACTTTC
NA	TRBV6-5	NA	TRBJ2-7	CASSRATDSFSYEQYF	TGTGCCAGCAGCCGGGCCACGGACAGCTTCTCCTACGAGCAGTACTTC
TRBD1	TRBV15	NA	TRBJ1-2	CATSRGWGTASNYGYTF	TGTGCCACCAGCAGAGGATGGGGGACAGCTTCTAACTATGGCTACACCTTC
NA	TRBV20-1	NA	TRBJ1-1	CSARPIGTEAFF	TGCAGTGCAAGACCAATTGGGACTGAAGCTTTCTTT
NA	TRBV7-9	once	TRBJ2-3	CASSFQGLGNTQYF	TGTGCCAGCAGCTTTCAGGGACTTGGGAATACGCAGTATTTT
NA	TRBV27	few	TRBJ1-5	CASSFAGNQPQHF	TGTGCCAGCAGTTTCGCAGGGAACCAGCCCCAGCATTTT
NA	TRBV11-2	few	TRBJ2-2	CASSLVGRGGELFF	TGTGCCAGCAGCTTAGTAGGGCGTGGCGGGGAGCTGTTTTTT
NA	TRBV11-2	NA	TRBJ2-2	CASSARLVAGELFF	TGTGCCAGCAGCGCTAGACTAGTCGCCGGGGAGCTGTTTTTT
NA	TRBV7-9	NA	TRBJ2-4	CASSSPHRDEQYF	TGTGCCAGCAGCTCCCCCCATAGGGATGAGCAGTACTTC
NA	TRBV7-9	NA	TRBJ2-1	CASSYTVPGDKQFF	TGTGCCAGCAGCTATACGGTCCCAGGTGACAAGCAGTTCTTC
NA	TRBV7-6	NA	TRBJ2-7	CASSFRVSYEQYF	TGTGCCAGCAGCTTCAGAGTCTCCTACGAGCAGTACTTC
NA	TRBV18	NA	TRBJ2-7	CASSPQTGGEQYF	TGTGCCAGCTCACCTCAGACAGGAGGCGAGCAGTACTTC